Sequencing of this T cell receptor beta chain was carried out in a study of T cells in Graves' hyperthyroidism and ophthalmopathy. The ends lost 5 bases at V and 5 bases at J; junction bases unmatched: 10. CDR1 is SGHTA and CDR2 is FQGTGA in the germline V gene. CDR3 length: 16 amino acids. Amplification yielded TCR beta CDR3 regions, with RNA transcripts as the source. HTBI primers were used for first-round RT-PCR of the TCR CDR3. TCRdb reprocessed the multiplex PCR reads via MiXCR and lists one record per CDR3 protein. Among approximately 210,000 distinct CDR3 sequences, more than 15% were seen once, and the ten largest hold approximately 46%. Investigators excluded patients with uncontrolled infection, other autoimmune disease, pregnancy or lactation. An approximately 10 ml volume of fresh peripheral blood provided the PBMCs.

The V gene is TRBV7-3, the J gene TRBJ2-2; 8 nucleotides line up with TRBD1. This sequence originates from a man aged 50 to 60 with Graves' hyperthyroidism. The sample comprised blood. The CDR3 DNA follows: TGTGCCAGCAGCCCGGGCCCAGGACAGGGAACCGGGGAGCTGTTTTTT. It yields the protein CASSPGPGQGTGELFF.